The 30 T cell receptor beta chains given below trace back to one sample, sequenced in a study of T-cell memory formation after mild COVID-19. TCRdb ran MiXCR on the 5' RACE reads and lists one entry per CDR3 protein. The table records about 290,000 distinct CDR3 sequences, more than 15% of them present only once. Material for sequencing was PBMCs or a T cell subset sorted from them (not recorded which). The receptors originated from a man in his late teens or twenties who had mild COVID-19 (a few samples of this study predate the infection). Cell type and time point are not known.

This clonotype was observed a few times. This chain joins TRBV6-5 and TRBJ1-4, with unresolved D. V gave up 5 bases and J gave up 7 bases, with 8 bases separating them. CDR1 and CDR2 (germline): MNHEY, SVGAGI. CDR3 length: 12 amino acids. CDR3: CASSQNGEKLFF. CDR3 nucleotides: TGTGCCAGCAGTCAAAATGGTGAAAAACTGTTTTTT.

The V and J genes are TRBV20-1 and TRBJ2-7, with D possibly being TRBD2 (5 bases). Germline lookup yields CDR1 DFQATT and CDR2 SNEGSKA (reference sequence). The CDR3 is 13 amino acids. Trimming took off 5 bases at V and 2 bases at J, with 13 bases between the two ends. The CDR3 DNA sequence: TGCAGTGCTTCGCAGGCGACTACCTACGAGCAGTACGTC. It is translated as CSASQATTYEQYV.

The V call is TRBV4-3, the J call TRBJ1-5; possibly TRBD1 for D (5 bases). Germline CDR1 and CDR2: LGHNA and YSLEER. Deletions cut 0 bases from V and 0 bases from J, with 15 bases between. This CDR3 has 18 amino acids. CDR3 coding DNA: TGCGCCAGCAGCCAAGACCCTTGGGGCGAGATTAGCAATCAGCCCCAGCATTTT. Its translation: CASSQDPWGEISNQPQHF.

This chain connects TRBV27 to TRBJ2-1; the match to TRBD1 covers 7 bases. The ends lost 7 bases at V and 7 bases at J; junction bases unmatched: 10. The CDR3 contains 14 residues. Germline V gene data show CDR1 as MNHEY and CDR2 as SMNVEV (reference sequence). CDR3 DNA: TGTGCCAGCACGACAGGGCACCTCGGGAATGAGCAGTTCTTC. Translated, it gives CASTTGHLGNEQFF.

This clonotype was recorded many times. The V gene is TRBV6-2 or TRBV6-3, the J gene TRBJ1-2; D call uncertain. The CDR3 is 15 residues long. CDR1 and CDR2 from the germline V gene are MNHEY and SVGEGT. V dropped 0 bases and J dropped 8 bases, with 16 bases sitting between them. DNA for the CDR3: TGTGCCAGCAGTTACTCGGGGTCCGCAACACGCGGCTACACCTTC. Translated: CASSYSGSATRGYTF.

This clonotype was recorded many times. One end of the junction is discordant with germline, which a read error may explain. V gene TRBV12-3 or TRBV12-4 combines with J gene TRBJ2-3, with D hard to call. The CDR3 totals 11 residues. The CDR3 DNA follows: TGTGCCAGCAGCTTAGCAGATACGCAGTATTTT. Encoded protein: CASSLADTQYF.

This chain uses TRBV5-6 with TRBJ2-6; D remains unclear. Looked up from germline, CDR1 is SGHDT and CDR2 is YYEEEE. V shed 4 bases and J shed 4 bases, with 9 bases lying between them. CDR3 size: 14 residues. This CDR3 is CASSPVVGANVLTF. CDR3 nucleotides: TGTGCCAGCAGCCCTGTTGTGGGGGCCAACGTCCTGACTTTC.

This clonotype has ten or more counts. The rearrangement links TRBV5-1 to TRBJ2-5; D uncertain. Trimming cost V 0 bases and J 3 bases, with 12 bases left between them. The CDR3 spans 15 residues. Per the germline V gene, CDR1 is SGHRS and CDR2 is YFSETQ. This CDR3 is CASSLAGIHEETQYF. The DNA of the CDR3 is TGCGCCAGCAGCTTGGCAGGCATCCATGAAGAGACCCAGTACTTC.

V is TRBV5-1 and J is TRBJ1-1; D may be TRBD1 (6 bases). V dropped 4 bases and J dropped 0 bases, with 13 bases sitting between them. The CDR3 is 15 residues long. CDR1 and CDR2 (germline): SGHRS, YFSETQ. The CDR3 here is CASSGGQSMNTEAFF. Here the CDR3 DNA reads TGCGCCAGCAGCGGAGGACAGAGCATGAACACTGAAGCTTTCTTT.

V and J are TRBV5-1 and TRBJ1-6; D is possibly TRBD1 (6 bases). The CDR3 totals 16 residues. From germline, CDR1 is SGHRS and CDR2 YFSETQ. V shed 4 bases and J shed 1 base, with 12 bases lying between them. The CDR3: CASSQLQGSYNSPLHF. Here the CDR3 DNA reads TGCGCCAGCAGCCAGTTACAGGGTTCCTATAATTCACCCCTCCACTTT.

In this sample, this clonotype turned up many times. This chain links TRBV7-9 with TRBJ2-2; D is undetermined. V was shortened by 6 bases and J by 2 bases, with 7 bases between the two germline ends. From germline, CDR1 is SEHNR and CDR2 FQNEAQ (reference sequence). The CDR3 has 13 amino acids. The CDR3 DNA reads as TGTGCCAGCAGTCCCGCAAACACCGGGGAGCTGTTTTTT. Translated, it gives CASSPANTGELFF. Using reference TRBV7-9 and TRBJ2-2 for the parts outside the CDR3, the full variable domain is DTGVSQNPRHKITKRGQNVTFRCDPISEHNRLYWYRQTLGQGPEFLTYFQNEAQLEKSRLLSDRFSAERPKGSFSTLEIQRTEQGDSAMYLCASSPANTGELFFGEGSRLTVL.

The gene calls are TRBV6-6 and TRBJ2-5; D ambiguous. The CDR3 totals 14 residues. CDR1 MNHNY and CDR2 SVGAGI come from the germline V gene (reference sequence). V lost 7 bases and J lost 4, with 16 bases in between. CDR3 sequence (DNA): TGTGCCAGCACCCCGGATCCAGCCTCAGAGACCCAGTACTTC. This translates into CASTPDPASETQYF.

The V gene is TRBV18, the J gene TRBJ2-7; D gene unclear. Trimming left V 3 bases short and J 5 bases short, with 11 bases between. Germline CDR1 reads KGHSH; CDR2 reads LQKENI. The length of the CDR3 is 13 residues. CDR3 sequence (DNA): TGTGCCAGCTCACCGTCCAGTGTAGACGAGCAGTACTTC. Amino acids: CASSPSSVDEQYF. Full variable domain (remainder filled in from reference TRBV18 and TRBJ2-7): NAGVMQNPRHLVRRRGQEARLRCSPMKGHSHVYWYRQLPEEGLKFMVYLQKENIIDESGMPKERFSAEFPKEGPSILRIQQVVRGDSAAYFCASSPSSVDEQYFGPGTRLTVT.

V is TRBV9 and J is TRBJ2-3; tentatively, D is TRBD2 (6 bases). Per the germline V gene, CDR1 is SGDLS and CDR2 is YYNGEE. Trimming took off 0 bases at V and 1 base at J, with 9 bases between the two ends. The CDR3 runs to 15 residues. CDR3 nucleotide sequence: TGTGCCAGCAGCGTAGATCCGGGGGGCACAGATACGCAGTATTTT. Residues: CASSVDPGGTDTQYF.

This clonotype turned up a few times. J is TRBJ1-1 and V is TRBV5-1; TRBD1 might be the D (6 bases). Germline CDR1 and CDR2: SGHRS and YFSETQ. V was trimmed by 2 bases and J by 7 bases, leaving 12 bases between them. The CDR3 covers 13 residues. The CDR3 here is CASSFEGEDEAFF. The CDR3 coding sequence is TGCGCCAGCAGCTTCGAGGGGGAGGATGAAGCTTTCTTT.

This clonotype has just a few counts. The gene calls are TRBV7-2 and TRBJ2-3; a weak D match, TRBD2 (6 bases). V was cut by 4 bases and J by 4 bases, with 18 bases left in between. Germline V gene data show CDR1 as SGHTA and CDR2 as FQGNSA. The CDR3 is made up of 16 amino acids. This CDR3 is CASSSQGSGEPDTQYF. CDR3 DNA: TGTGCCAGCAGCTCCCAAGGATCGGGGGAGCCAGATACGCAGTATTTT.

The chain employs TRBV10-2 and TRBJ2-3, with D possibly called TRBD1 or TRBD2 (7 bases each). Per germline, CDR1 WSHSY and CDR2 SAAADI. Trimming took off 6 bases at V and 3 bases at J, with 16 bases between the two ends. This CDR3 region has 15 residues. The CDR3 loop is CASSDQGGWTDTQYF. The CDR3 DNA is TGCGCCAGCAGCGATCAGGGGGGGTGGACAGATACGCAGTATTTT.

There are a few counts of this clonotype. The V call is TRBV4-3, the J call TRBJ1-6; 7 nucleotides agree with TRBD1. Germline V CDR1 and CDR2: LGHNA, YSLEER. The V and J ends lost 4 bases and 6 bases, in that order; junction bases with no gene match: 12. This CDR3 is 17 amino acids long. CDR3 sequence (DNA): TGCGCCAGCAGCCTGGACGGTCCGGGACAGAGTAATTCACCCCTCCACTTT. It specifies CASSLDGPGQSNSPLHF.

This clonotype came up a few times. The CDR3 region has the DNA TGCGCCAGCAGCCACGGGGACAGGGGATTTGGGGCCCTCCACTTT. It translates to CASSHGDRGFGALHF. The chain joins TRBV4-3 to TRBJ1-6, with 10 positions matching TRBD1. Germline V gene lookup returns CDR1 LGHNA and CDR2 YSLEER. CDR3 length: 15 amino acids. V was clipped by 3 bases and J by 14 bases; unmatched bases: 10.

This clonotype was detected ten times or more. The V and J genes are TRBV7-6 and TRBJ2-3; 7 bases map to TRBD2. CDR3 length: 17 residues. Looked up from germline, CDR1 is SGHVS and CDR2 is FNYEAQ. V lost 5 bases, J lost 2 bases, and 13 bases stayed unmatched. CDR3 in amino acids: CASSQKRDYRFTDTQYF. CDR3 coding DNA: TGTGCCAGCAGCCAGAAGCGGGACTACCGATTCACAGATACGCAGTATTTT.

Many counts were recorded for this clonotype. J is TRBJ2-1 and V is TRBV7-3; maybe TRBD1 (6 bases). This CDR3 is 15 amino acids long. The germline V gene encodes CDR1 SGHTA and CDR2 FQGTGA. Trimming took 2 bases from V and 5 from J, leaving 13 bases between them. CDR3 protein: CASSLGQGGDNEQFF. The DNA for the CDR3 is TGTGCCAGCAGCTTAGGCCAAGGGGGTGACAATGAGCAGTTCTTC.

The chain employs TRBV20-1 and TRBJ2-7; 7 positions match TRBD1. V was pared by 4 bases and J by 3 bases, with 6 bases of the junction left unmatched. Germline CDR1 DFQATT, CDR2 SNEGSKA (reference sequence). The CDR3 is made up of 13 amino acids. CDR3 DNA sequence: TGCAGTGCTAAGACGCCAGGGGGCTACGAGCAGTACTTC. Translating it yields CSAKTPGGYEQYF.

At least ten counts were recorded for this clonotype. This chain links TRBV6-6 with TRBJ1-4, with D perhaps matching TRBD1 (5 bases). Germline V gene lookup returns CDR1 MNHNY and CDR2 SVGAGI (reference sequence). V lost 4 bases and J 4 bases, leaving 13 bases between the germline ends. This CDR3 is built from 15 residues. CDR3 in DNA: TGTGCCAGCAGTTCCTCAGGGAAGATTAATGAAAAACTGTTTTTT. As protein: CASSSSGKINEKLFF.

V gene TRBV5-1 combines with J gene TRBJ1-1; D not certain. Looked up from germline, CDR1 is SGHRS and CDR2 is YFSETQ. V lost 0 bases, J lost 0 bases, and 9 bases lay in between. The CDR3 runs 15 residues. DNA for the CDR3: TGCGCCAGCAGCTTGGGACTGAGATTGAACACTGAAGCTTTCTTT. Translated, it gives CASSLGLRLNTEAFF.

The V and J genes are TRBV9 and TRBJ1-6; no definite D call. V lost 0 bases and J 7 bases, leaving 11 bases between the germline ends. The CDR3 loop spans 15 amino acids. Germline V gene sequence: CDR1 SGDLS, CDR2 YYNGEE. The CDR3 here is CASSVENSPNSPLHF. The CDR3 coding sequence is TGTGCCAGCAGCGTAGAAAACAGTCCGAATTCACCCCTCCACTTT. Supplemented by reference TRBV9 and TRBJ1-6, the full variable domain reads DSGVTQTPKHLITATGQRVTLRCSPRSGDLSVYWYQQSLDQGLQFLIQYYNGEERAKGNILERFSAQQFPDLHSELNLSSLELGDSALYFCASSVENSPNSPLHFGNGTRLTVT.

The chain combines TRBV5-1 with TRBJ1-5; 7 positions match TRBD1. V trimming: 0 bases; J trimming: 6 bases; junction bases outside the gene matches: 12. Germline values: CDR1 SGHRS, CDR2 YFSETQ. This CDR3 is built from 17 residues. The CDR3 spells CASSLGPQTGDIQPQHF. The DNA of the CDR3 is TGCGCCAGCAGCTTGGGTCCCCAAACAGGGGATATTCAGCCCCAGCATTTT.

CDR3 in DNA: TGTGCCAGCAGTTACAGACAGGACGGGGAGCAGTACGTC. Protein sequence: CASSYRQDGEQYV. V gene TRBV6-5 combines with J gene TRBJ2-7; a possible D gene is TRBD1 (6 bases). This CDR3 has 13 residues. Germline CDR1 and CDR2: MNHEY and SVGAGI. Trimming cost V 2 bases and J 7 bases, with 12 bases left between them.

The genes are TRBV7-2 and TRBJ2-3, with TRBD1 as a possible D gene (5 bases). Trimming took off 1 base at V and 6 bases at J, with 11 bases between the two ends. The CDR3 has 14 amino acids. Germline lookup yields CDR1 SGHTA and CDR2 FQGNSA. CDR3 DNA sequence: TGTGCCAGCAGCTTAGTGCAGGGTTCGGATACGCAGTATTTT. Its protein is CASSLVQGSDTQYF.

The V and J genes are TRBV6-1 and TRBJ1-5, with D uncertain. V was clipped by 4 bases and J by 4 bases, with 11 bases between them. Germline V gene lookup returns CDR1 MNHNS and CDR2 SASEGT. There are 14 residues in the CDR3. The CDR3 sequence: CASSGQTWNQPQHF. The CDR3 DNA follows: TGTGCCAGCAGTGGTCAAACGTGGAATCAGCCCCAGCATTTT.

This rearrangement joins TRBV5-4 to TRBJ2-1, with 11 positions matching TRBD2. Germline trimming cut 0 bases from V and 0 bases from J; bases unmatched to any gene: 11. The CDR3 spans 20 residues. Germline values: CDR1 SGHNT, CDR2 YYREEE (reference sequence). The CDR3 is CASSLERSSGGPSSYNEQFF. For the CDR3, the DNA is TGTGCCAGCAGCTTGGAAAGATCTAGCGGGGGGCCGAGCTCCTACAATGAGCAGTTCTTC.